This entry describes one T cell receptor (beta chain). Its antigen is not identified. The sample holds other DNA sequences that translate to the same CDR3. This sample is drawn from a study of T cell clones after liver transplantation. Overall study context: TCRbeta sequencing after a pre-transplant mixed lymphocyte reaction identified graft-donor-reactive clones, later tracked in post-transplant blood.

Proliferating CFSE-low MLR cells were sequenced to define alloreactive TCRbeta sequences. Stimulators were graft donor PBMCs, splenocytes, lymph-node cells, or third-party PBMCs for pre-transplant recipient cells. Assay used: immunoSEQ multiplex PCR; TCRdb lists only in-frame clones, some missing. Altogether approximately 1,300 clones are present, 29% being singletons, with the ten largest covering approximately 23%. The germline V and J ends were trimmed by 0 bases and 8 bases, with 18 bases remaining between them. CDR3 length: 16 residues. Germline CDR1 SGHRS, CDR2 YFSETQ. The chain recombines TRBV5-1 with TRBJ2-1, with D possibly being TRBD2 (7 bases). This TCR was recovered from a human patient who received a liver transplant. Part of the T cells may come from the graft donor. Sequenced: CD8+ T cells from PBMCs cultured with third-party cells. For the CDR3, the DNA is TGCGCCAGCAGCTTGGGGACCGGGGGCGCGGGGGATGAGCAGTTCTTC. Encoded protein: CASSLGTGGAGDEQFF. Together with reference TRBV5-1 and TRBJ2-1, the CDR3 gives the full variable domain: KAGVTQTPRYLIKTRGQQVTLSCSPISGHRSVSWYQQTPGQGLQFLFEYFSETQRNKGNFPGRFSGRQFSNSRSEMNVSTLELGDSALYLCASSLGTGGAGDEQFFGPGTRLTVL.